This entry features one TCR beta chain sequence. Germline-derived CDR1 and CDR2 are SQVTM and ANQGSEA. Germline trimming cut 1 base from V and 0 bases from J; bases unmatched to any gene: 4. CDR3 length: 16 amino acids. The data are from a study of long-term antiretroviral therapy in people with HIV. Researchers ran immunoSEQ v3.0 at survey level. TCRdb keeps only in-frame clones here, not all; method: immunoSEQ multiplex PCR. The top ten clones hold more than 15% of a sample with tens of thousands of clones, under 85% of them seen once. Treatment of all HIV participants took place in the United States. Each specimen consisted of about 0.85-10 million cryopreserved PBMC prior to extraction of DNA.

This sequence originates from a man aged 40-49 years with HIV. This chain joins TRBV29-1 and TRBJ2-1, with 9 bases that match TRBD1. The source was unsorted PBMCs, collected 0.5 years before starting antiretroviral therapy. The CDR3 reads CSVEVGTGSSYNEQFF. The CDR3 DNA reads TGCAGCGTTGAAGTTGGGACAGGGAGCTCCTACAATGAGCAGTTCTTC.